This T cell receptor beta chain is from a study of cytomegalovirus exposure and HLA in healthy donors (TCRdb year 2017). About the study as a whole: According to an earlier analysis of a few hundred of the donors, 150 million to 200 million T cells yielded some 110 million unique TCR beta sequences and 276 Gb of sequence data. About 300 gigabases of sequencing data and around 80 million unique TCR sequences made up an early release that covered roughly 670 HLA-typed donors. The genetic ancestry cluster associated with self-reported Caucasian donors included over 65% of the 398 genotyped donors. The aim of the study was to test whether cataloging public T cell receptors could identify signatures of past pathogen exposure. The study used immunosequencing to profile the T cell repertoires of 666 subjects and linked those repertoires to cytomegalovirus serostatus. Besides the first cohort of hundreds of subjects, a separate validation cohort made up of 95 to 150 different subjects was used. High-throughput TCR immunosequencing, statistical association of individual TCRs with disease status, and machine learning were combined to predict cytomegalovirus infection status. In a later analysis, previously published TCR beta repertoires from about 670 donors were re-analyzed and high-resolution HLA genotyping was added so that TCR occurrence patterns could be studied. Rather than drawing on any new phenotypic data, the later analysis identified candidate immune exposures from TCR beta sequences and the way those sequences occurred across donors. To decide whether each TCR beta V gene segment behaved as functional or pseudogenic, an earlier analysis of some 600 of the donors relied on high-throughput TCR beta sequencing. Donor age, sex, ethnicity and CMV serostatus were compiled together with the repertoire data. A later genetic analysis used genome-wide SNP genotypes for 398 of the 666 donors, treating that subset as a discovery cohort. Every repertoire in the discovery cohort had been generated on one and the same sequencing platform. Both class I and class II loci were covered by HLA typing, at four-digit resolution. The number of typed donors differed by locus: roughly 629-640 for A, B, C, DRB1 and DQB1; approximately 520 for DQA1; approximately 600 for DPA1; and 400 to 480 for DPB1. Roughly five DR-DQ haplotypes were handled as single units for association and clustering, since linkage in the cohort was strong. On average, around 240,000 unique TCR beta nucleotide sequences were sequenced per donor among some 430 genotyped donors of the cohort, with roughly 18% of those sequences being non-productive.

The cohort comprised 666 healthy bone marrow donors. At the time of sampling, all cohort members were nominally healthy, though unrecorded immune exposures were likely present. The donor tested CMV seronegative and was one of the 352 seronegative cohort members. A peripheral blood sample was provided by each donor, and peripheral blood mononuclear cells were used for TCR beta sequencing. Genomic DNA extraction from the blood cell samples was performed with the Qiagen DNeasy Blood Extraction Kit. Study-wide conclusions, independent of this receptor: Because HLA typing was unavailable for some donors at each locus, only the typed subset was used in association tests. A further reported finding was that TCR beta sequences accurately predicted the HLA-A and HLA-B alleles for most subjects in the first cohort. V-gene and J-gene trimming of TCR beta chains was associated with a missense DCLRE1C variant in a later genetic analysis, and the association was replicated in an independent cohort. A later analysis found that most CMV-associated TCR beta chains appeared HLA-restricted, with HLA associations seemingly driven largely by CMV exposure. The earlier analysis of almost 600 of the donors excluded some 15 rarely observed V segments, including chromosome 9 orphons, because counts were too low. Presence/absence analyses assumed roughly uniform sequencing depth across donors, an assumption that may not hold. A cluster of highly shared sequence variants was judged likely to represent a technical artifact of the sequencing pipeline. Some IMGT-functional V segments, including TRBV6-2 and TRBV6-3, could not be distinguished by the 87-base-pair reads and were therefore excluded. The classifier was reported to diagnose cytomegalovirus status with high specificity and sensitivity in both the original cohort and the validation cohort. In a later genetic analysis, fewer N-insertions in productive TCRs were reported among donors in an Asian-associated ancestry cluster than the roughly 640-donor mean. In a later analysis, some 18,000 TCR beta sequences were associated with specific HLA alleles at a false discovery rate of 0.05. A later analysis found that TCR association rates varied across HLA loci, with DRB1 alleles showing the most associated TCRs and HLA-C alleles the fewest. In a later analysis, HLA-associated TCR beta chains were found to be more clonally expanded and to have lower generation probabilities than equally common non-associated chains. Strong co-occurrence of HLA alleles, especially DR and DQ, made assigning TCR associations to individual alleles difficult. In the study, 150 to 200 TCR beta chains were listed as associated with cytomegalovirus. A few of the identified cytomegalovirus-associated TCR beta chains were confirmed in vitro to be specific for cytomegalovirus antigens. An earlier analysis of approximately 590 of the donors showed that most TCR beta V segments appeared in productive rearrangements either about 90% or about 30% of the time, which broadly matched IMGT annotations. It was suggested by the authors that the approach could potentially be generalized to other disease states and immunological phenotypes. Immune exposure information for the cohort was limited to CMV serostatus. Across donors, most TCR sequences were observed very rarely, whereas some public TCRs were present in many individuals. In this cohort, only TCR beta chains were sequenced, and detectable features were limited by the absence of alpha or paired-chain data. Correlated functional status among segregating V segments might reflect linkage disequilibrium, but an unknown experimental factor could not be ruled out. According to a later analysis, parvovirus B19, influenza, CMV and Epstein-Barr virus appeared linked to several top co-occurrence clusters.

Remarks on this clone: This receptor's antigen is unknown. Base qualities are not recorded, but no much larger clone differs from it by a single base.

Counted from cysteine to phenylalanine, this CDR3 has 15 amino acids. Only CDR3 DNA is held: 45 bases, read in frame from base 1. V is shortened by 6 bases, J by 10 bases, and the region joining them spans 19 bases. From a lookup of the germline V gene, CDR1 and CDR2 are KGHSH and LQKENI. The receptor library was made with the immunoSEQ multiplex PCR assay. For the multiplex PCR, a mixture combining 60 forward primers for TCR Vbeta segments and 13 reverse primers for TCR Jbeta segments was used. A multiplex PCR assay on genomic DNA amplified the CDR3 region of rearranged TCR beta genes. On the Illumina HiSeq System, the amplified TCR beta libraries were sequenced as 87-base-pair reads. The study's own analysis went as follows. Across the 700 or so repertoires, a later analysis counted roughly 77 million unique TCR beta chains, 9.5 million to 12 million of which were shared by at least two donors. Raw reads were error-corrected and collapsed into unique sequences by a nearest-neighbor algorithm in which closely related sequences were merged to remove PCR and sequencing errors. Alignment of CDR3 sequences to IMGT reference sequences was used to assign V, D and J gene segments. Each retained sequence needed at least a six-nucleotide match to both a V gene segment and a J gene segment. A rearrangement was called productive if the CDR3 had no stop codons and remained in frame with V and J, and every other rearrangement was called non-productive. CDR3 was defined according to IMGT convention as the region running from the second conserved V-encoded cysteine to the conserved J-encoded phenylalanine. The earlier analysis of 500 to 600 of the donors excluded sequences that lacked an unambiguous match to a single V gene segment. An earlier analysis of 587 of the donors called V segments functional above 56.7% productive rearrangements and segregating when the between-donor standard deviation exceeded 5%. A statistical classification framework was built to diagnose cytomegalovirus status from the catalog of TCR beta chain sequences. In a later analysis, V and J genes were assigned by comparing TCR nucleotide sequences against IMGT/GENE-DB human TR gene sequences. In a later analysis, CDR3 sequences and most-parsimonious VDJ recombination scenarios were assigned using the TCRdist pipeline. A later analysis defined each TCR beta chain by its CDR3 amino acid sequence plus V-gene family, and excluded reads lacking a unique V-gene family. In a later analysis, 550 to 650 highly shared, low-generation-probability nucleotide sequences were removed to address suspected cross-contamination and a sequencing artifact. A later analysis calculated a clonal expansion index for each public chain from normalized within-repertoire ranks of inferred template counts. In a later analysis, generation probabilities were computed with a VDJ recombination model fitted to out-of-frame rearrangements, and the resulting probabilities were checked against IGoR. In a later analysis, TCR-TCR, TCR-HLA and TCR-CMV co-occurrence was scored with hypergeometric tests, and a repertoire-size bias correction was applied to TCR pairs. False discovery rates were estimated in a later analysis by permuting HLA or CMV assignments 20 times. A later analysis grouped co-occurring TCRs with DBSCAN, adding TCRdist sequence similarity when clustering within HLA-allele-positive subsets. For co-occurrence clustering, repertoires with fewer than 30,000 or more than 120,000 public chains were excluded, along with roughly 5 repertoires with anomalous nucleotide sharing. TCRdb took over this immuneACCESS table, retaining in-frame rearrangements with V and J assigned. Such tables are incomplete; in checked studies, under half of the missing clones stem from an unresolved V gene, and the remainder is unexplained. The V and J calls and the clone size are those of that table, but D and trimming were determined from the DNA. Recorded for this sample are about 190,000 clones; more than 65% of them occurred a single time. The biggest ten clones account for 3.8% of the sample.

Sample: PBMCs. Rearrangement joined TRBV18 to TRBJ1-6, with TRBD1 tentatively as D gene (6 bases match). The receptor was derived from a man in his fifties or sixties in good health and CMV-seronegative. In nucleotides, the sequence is TGTGCCAGCTCCCCAACAGGGAATCTTGGATCACCCCTCCACTTT. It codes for CASSPTGNLGSPLHF. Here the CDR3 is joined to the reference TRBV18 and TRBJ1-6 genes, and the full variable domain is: NAGVMQNPRHLVRRRGQEARLRCSPMKGHSHVYWYRQLPEEGLKFMVYLQKENIIDESGMPKERFSAEFPKEGPSILRIQQVVRGDSAAYFCASSPTGNLGSPLHFGNGTRLTVT.